These 5 T cell receptor beta chains share one sample of origin, sequenced in a study of cytomegalovirus exposure and HLA in healthy donors. In the PCR, 60 Vbeta and 13 Jbeta primers were used. The data were produced by immunoSEQ multiplex PCR, yet TCRdb's version contains in-frame clones alone and is incomplete. The sample yields about 140,000 clones, roughly 80% seen once. The sample comprised PBMCs. Source of these receptors: a man aged 35 to 55 in good health and CMV-seronegative.

This sequence joins TRBV4-2 and TRBJ1-1; the D gene is possibly TRBD1 (5 bases). Per germline, CDR1 LGHNA and CDR2 YNFKEQ. CDR3 length: 13 residues. V lost 8 bases and J lost 3, with 13 bases in between. In DNA form, the CDR3 reads TGTGCCAGCTCAGGGCTTCAGGACACTGAAGCTTTCTTT. Translation: CASSGLQDTEAFF.

The V call is TRBV27, the J call TRBJ2-7; 13 positions match TRBD2. Germline CDR1 is MNHEY and CDR2 is SMNVEV (reference sequence). The CDR3 contains 15 residues. Unmatched junction bases numbered 3, after V lost 5 bases and J lost 2 bases. CDR3 amino acids: CASSPGLAGTYEQYF. CDR3 DNA: TGTGCCAGCAGTCCGGGACTAGCGGGGACCTACGAGCAGTACTTC.

The chain has TRBV6-1 and TRBJ2-7, with 9 positions matching TRBD1. The CDR3 runs 15 residues. The V and J ends lost 4 bases and 6 bases, in that order; junction bases with no gene match: 10. Germline lookup yields CDR1 MNHNS and CDR2 SASEGT. The chain's CDR3 is CASSGSDRGGGEQYF. The CDR3, as DNA: TGTGCCAGCAGTGGTTCAGACAGGGGGGGCGGCGAGCAGTACTTC.

The J gene is TRBJ2-5, the V gene TRBV9, with D possibly being TRBD2 (5 bases). This CDR3 has 14 amino acids. Per germline, CDR1 SGDLS and CDR2 YYNGEE. Deletions cut 3 bases from V and 5 bases from J, with 14 bases between. The CDR3 protein is CASSAPLASETQYF. The CDR3 DNA sequence: TGTGCCAGCAGCGCTCCCCTAGCCTCGGAGACCCAGTACTTC.

This clone came up a few times. This rearrangement joins TRBV29-1 to TRBJ2-2, with D uncertain. The CDR3 is 14 amino acids. Germline V gene data show CDR1 as SQVTM and CDR2 as ANQGSEA. V lost 3 bases and J 1 base, leaving 9 bases between the germline ends. For the CDR3, the DNA is TGCAGCGTTGATGGGTCAGGGAACACCGGGGAGCTGTTTTTT. Its protein product is CSVDGSGNTGELFF.